A single TCR beta chain is shown here with its context. The data are from a study of blood T cell repertoires in COVID-19. V was cut by 3 bases and J by 7 bases, with 9 bases left in between. Germline values: CDR1 SGHTA, CDR2 FQGNSA. This CDR3 has 13 amino acids. Clones were sequenced by immunoSEQ multiplex PCR, and TCRdb holds only the in-frame ones, with some missing. The sample lists 110,000 to 150,000 clones, about 80% occurring once. The receptor's source is a woman aged 45-65 years who had recovered from COVID-19. Sequenced: PBMCs or T cells enriched from blood (not recorded which). The chain is built from TRBV7-2 and TRBJ2-2, with D perhaps matching TRBD1 (6 bases). For the CDR3, the DNA is TGTGCCAGCAGCTTCATGACAGGCGGGGAGCTGTTTTTT. This gives the protein CASSFMTGGELFF.